The TCR beta chain described here comes from a study of technical replicates of blood from a handful of donors (dated by TCRdb to the late 2010s). From the cysteine through the phenylalanine, the CDR3 covers 14 amino acids. The retained sequence is limited to the CDR3, 42 bases, with the frame set at the first base. The germline V gene yields SGHAT for CDR1 and FQNNGV for CDR2. Cut back by 3 bases and 3 bases, the V and J ends lie 12 bases apart. Library creation used the immunoSEQ multiplex PCR assay. The clones in this table, taken by TCRdb from immuneACCESS, are in-frame only. Not every clone is retained; where verified, under half of the shortfall comes from an unresolved V gene, and the cause of the rest is unknown. Across this sample there are over 50,000 clones, with almost 97% seen only once. The ten largest clones add up to approximately 0.21% of the sample. The sample holds one count of this clone. Its specific antigen is unknown. There are no base qualities to consult, and no much larger clone falls within one base.

The clonotype originates from a human donor in good health. The receptor chain draws on TRBV11-2 and TRBJ2-7; TRBD1 is a weak D gene call, 6 bases matching. The material sequenced was T cells isolated from PBMCs. The DNA sequence reads TGTGCCAGCAGCTTTGACAGGAACCGCTACGAGCAGTACTTC. Protein translation: CASSFDRNRYEQYF.